The 22 T cell receptor beta chains below come from one sample, sequenced in a study of cytomegalovirus exposure and HLA in healthy donors. The PCR used 60 Vbeta and 13 Jbeta primers. Profiling relied on immunoSEQ multiplex PCR, and the TCRdb table lists in-frame clones only, not all of them. The table records 150,000 or so clones, around 74% of them present only once. The source material was PBMCs. These receptors were collected from a man between 18 and 35 years old in good health and CMV-seropositive.

Here the CDR3 DNA reads TGTGCCAGCAGTTACCAAGACAGGTACGAGCAGTACTTC. It codes for CASSYQDRYEQYF. J is TRBJ2-7 and V is TRBV6-6; perhaps TRBD1 as D (6 bases). The CDR3 totals 13 residues. Germline V lookup: CDR1 MNHNY, CDR2 SVGAGI (reference sequence). V lost 2 bases and J lost 4, with 9 bases in between.

The chain carries TRBV2 and TRBJ1-5, with TRBD1 matching over 7 bases. The CDR3 length is 14 residues. The trim removed 6 bases at V and 3 bases at J, leaving 5 bases unmatched. Germline V lookup: CDR1 SNHLY, CDR2 FYNNEI. CDR3 in amino acids: CASSPTGNNQPQHF. DNA for the CDR3: TGTGCCAGCAGCCCGACAGGGAACAATCAGCCCCAGCATTTT.

The chain's CDR3 is CASRTGERNTEAFF. In nucleotides, the CDR3 is TGTGCCAGCAGAACAGGGGAGCGGAACACTGAAGCTTTCTTT. V gene TRBV28 combines with J gene TRBJ1-1; 7 nucleotides agree with TRBD1. The CDR3 has 14 residues. Germline V gives CDR1 MDHEN, CDR2 SYDVKM. V was pared by 6 bases and J by 1 base, with 5 bases of the junction left unmatched.

The chain recombines TRBV7-9 with TRBJ2-7, with 8 bases identical to TRBD1. The V gene end was trimmed by 1 base and the J gene end by 4 bases; junction bases not matched to a gene: 6. Per germline, CDR1 SEHNR and CDR2 FQNEAQ (reference sequence). This CDR3 has 15 amino acids. The CDR3 DNA is TGTGCCAGCAGCTTAGGACAGGGGCAAATATACGAGCAGTACTTC. It yields the protein CASSLGQGQIYEQYF. Full variable domain (missing parts from reference TRBV7-9 and TRBJ2-7): DTGVSQNPRHKITKRGQNVTFRCDPISEHNRLYWYRQTLGQGPEFLTYFQNEAQLEKSRLLSDRFSAERPKGSFSTLEIQRTEQGDSAMYLCASSLGQGQIYEQYFGPGTRLTVT.

The chain couples TRBV6-5 to TRBJ2-7, with a possible D match to TRBD1 (5 bases). Germline-derived CDR1 and CDR2 are MNHEY and SVGAGI. The CDR3 loop spans 12 amino acids. V was clipped by 8 bases and J by 3 bases, with 11 bases between them. CDR3 DNA: TGTGCCAGCCGCTCAGGGTACTACGAGCAGTACTTC. Its translation is CASRSGYYEQYF.

The rearrangement links TRBV27 to TRBJ2-6, with TRBD1 matching 8 bases. With 1 base clipped from V and 1 base from J, the junction kept 6 bases outside the gene matches. The CDR3 covers 18 residues. Germline V lookup: CDR1 MNHEY, CDR2 SMNVEV (reference sequence). CDR3 sequence reads: CASSLLGRGRSGANVLTF. CDR3 coding DNA: TGTGCCAGCAGTTTATTGGGCAGGGGGCGGTCTGGGGCCAACGTCCTGACTTTC.

The rearrangement uses TRBV29-1 and TRBJ2-1; the match to TRBD2 covers 9 bases. CDR3 length: 15 amino acids. Germline V gene sequence: CDR1 SQVTM, CDR2 ANQGSEA. With 6 bases clipped from V and 4 bases from J, the junction kept 10 bases outside the gene matches. The CDR3 spells CSVTLVAGEYNEQFF. As DNA, the CDR3 is TGCAGCGTCACCCTGGTAGCGGGGGAATACAATGAGCAGTTCTTC.

V is TRBV18 and J is TRBJ1-2, with D perhaps matching TRBD1 (6 bases). The CDR3 is 13 amino acids. The germline V and J ends were trimmed by 5 bases and 4 bases, with 11 bases remaining between them. Germline V gives CDR1 KGHSH, CDR2 LQKENI. The CDR3 DNA sequence: TGTGCCAGCTCATCCAGGGGTGGCTATGGCTACACCTTC. This translates into CASSSRGGYGYTF.

The chain is built from TRBV6-5 and TRBJ1-2, with 8 bases that match TRBD1. Losses at the gene ends were 6 bases for V and 2 bases for J; bases not matched to a gene: 5. Germline V CDR1 and CDR2: MNHEY, SVGAGI. CDR3 length: 14 amino acids. CDR3 coding DNA: TGTGCCAGCAGGGTCAGACAGGGGAACTATGGCTACACCTTC. Translation gives CASRVRQGNYGYTF.

This clone was counted once. V and J are TRBV29-1 and TRBJ2-1, with D possibly TRBD1 on 5 matching bases. The CDR3 is 14 amino acids. The germline CDR1 and CDR2 sequences are SQVTM and ANQGSEA. V lost 6 bases to trimming and J lost 0 bases, with 12 bases between them. CDR3 sequence: CSVFDSSSYNEQFF. CDR3 bases: TGCAGCGTCTTTGACAGCAGCTCCTACAATGAGCAGTTCTTC.

Concerning this clone: Relative to the germline gene, one junction end is altered; a read error may explain this. J is TRBJ2-1 and V is TRBV28; 8 bases agree with TRBD2. Germline V lookup: CDR1 MDHEN, CDR2 SYDVKM. The CDR3 loop spans 15 amino acids. The CDR3 nucleotides read TGTGCCAGCAGTTCGGGAGGGCCCTCCCACAATGAGCAGTTCTTC. Its protein is CASSSGGPSHNEQFF.

This chain connects TRBV2 to TRBJ1-1; TRBD1 is a possible D gene (5 bases). From germline, CDR1 is SNHLY and CDR2 FYNNEI. The CDR3 loop spans 12 amino acids. V shed 8 bases and J shed 5 bases, with 12 bases lying between them. This CDR3 is CASGWGGTEAFF. CDR3 DNA sequence: TGTGCCAGCGGTTGGGGGGGAACTGAAGCTTTCTTT.

V gene TRBV2 combines with J gene TRBJ2-1; 7 bases match TRBD2. This CDR3 is 15 amino acids long. V was pared by 4 bases and J by 10 bases, with 13 bases of the junction left unmatched. Germline assignment: CDR1 SNHLY and CDR2 FYNNEI. The CDR3 sequence: CASSVMAGDPPEQFF. DNA of the CDR3: TGTGCCAGCAGTGTAATGGCGGGAGACCCCCCGGAGCAGTTCTTC.

The chain employs TRBV19 and TRBJ1-1; possible D gene TRBD1, 5 bases. The germline V gene encodes CDR1 LNHDA and CDR2 SQIVND (reference sequence). This CDR3 spans 13 amino acids. The V gene lost 7 bases and the J gene lost 4 bases, with 13 bases spanning the gap. The DNA for the CDR3 is TGTGCCAGTACCATGCAGGGAACCACTGAAGCTTTCTTT. Protein sequence: CASTMQGTTEAFF.

V gene TRBV5-4 combines with J gene TRBJ1-1; TRBD1 might be the D (5 bases). The V gene's germline CDR1 is SGHNT and CDR2 YYREEE (reference sequence). V gave up 4 bases and J gave up 1 base, with 8 bases separating them. The CDR3 runs to 13 residues. The CDR3 region is CASSNTGNTEAFF. The CDR3 DNA sequence: TGTGCCAGCAGCAATACAGGGAACACTGAAGCTTTCTTT.

In regard to this clone: Other DNA sequences within the sample encode an identical CDR3. V and J are TRBV29-1 and TRBJ1-1, with 9 bases fitting TRBD1. The CDR3 totals 12 residues. The V gene end was trimmed by 8 bases and the J gene end by 4 bases; junction bases not matched to a gene: 5. The germline V gene has CDR1 SQVTM and CDR2 ANQGSEA. The CDR3 region has the DNA TGCAGCACTGAACAGGGGGCCACTGAAGCTTTCTTT. Its protein product is CSTEQGATEAFF.

This sequence joins TRBV28 and TRBJ2-7; 9 nucleotides agree with TRBD2. Looked up from germline, CDR1 is MDHEN and CDR2 is SYDVKM. There are 15 residues in the CDR3. V shed 3 bases and J 2 bases; nucleotides not matched to a gene: 5. The CDR3 loop is CASSLLAGVPYEQYF. Written as DNA, the CDR3 is TGTGCCAGCAGTTTGTTAGCGGGAGTGCCCTACGAGCAGTACTTC.

The chain couples TRBV6-5 to TRBJ2-7; 9 nucleotides line up with TRBD1. The CDR3 is 15 residues long. Trimming cost V 6 bases and J 1 base; bases outside gene matches: 7. The germline V gene has CDR1 MNHEY and CDR2 SVGAGI. The CDR3 reads CASRPYRGHSYEQYF. CDR3 bases: TGTGCCAGCAGACCTTACAGGGGGCATTCCTACGAGCAGTACTTC.

The rearrangement uses TRBV27 and TRBJ2-2; D possibly corresponds to TRBD1 (5 bases). The CDR3 extends over 14 amino acids. V was pared by 8 bases and J by 6 bases, with 16 bases between. Per germline, CDR1 MNHEY and CDR2 SMNVEV (reference sequence). CDR3 sequence: CASARAYPPGELFF. Written as DNA, the CDR3 is TGTGCCAGCGCCAGGGCATATCCTCCCGGGGAGCTGTTTTTT.

The chain links TRBV5-4 to TRBJ2-7, with D maybe TRBD2 (5 bases). Germline V gene data show CDR1 as SGHNT and CDR2 as YYREEE (reference sequence). Trimming took 1 base from V and 7 from J, leaving 15 bases between them. The CDR3 totals 14 residues. The CDR3 region is CASSLFGSPGEQYF. CDR3 coding DNA: TGTGCCAGCAGCTTGTTCGGCAGCCCGGGGGAGCAGTACTTC.

The V and J genes are TRBV5-6 and TRBJ2-3; 9 bases agree with TRBD1. The CDR3 runs 15 residues. Trimming removed 3 bases from V and 2 bases from J; junction bases left unmatched: 4. Germline CDR1 is SGHDT and CDR2 is YYEEEE. CDR3 amino acids: CASSWDRANTDTQYF. The CDR3 nucleotides are TGTGCCAGCAGCTGGGACAGGGCAAACACAGATACGCAGTATTTT. Variable domain in full (rest from reference TRBV5-6 and TRBJ2-3): DAGVTQSPTHLIKTRGQQVTLRCSPKSGHDTVSWYQQALGQGPQFIFQYYEEEERQRGNFPDRFSGHQFPNYSSELNVNALLLGDSALYLCASSWDRANTDTQYFGPGTRLTVL.

Many counts were recorded for this clone. CDR3 DNA sequence: TGTGCCAGCAGCTGGGGACTCTCGAACACTGAAGCTTTCTTT. Its translation is CASSWGLSNTEAFF. This chain connects TRBV7-9 to TRBJ1-1; weak D call: TRBD1 (5 bases). Trimming removed 4 bases from V and 1 base from J, with 10 bases in between. Germline V gene data show CDR1 as SEHNR and CDR2 as FQNEAQ (reference sequence). The CDR3 is 14 amino acids.